The present T cell receptor beta chain was sequenced within a study of response to subunit inactivated influenza vaccine. This clonotype has more than one count but fewer than ten. Using its own MiXCR run on the RT-PCR reads, TCRdb lists one record per CDR3 protein. The data contain fewer than 700,000 distinct CDR3 sequences, roughly 13% of them seen just once; the ten biggest clones take up around 13%. V was shortened by 0 bases and J by 4 bases, with 8 bases between the two germline ends. The CDR3 sequence is 14 residues long. From germline, CDR1 is SGHRS and CDR2 YFSETQ. This specimen was PBMCs from blood, taken 40 to 50 days after vaccination. This clonotype originated in a man aged 50 to 59 who received an inactivated influenza vaccine. The chain uses TRBV5-1 and TRBJ2-1; D unresolved. Here the CDR3 reads CASSLGDEYNEQFF. The DNA of the CDR3 is TGCGCCAGCAGCTTGGGTGACGAGTACAATGAGCAGTTCTTC.